Following are 5 T cell receptor beta chains from one sample sequenced in a study of cytomegalovirus exposure and HLA in healthy donors (dated by TCRdb to 2016 to 2017). Library method: the immunoSEQ multiplex PCR assay. For the multiplex PCR, a mixture combining 60 forward primers for TCR Vbeta segments and 13 reverse primers for TCR Jbeta segments was used. Here the immuneACCESS table is served through TCRdb, limited to in-frame sequences with V and J called. Missing clones are a known gap in these copies; in checked studies unresolved V genes cover under half, and the rest lacks a known reason. The sample data list about 190,000 clones, and roughly 81% of these were observed just once. Around 2.2% of the sample is in the top ten clones. Specimen: PBMCs. The receptors stem from a woman aged 25 to 39 in good health and CMV-seropositive.

This clone was seen once. The chain couples TRBV18 to TRBJ1-4; 9 positions match TRBD1. The CDR3 loop spans 15 amino acids. Germline-derived CDR1 and CDR2 are KGHSH and LQKENI. Unmatched junction bases numbered 7, after V lost 0 bases and J lost 11 bases. The CDR3 DNA follows: TGTGCCAGCTCACCACCGGGACAGGGAGGATCGAAACTGTTTTTT. Residues: CASSPPGQGGSKLFF.

This clone has only a few counts. The CDR3 protein is CASTPNRGRDYTF. The CDR3 DNA follows: TGTGCCAGCACCCCAAACAGGGGGCGTGACTACACCTTC. The V call is TRBV6-5, the J call TRBJ1-2; 9 nucleotides line up with TRBD1. The germline CDR1 and CDR2 sequences are MNHEY and SVGAGI. The J segment lost 10 bases and the V segment lost 7 bases, leaving 10 bases of the junction unmatched. This CDR3 comprises 13 residues.

This clone was recorded once. The gene calls are TRBV7-8 and TRBJ1-2; 8 nucleotides match TRBD1. The CDR3 consists of 17 residues. V gave up 5 bases and J gave up 2 bases; unmatched junction bases: 13. Per germline, CDR1 SGHVS and CDR2 FQNEAQ. CDR3 nucleotide sequence: TGTGCCAGCAGCCCAAGTGCGTACAGGGGGTCGAACTATGGCTACACCTTC. It encodes CASSPSAYRGSNYGYTF.

The chain combines TRBV5-4 with TRBJ2-1; TRBD2 matches 9 bases. The J segment lost 2 bases and the V segment lost 2 bases, leaving 5 bases of the junction unmatched. This CDR3 has 16 residues. The germline CDR1 and CDR2 sequences are SGHNT and YYREEE (reference sequence). CDR3 DNA sequence: TGTGCCAGCAGCTTTGGCGGGGGGGGAGCCTACAATGAGCAGTTCTTC. This gives the protein CASSFGGGGAYNEQFF. The full variable domain, rest sourced from reference TRBV5-4 and TRBJ2-1, is ETGVTQSPTHLIKTRGQQVTLRCSSQSGHNTVSWYQQALGQGPQFIFQYYREEENGRGNFPPRFSGLQFPNYSSELNVNALELDDSALYLCASSFGGGGAYNEQFFGPGTRLTVL.

The chain combines TRBV2 with TRBJ1-1; possible D gene TRBD1, 6 bases. Trimming pared 8 bases from V and 2 bases from J, leaving 15 bases between. Germline values: CDR1 SNHLY, CDR2 FYNNEI. This CDR3 comprises 14 residues. CDR3 sequence reads: CASFPSRGNTEAFF. As DNA, the CDR3 is TGTGCCAGCTTTCCCAGCAGGGGCAACACTGAAGCTTTCTTT.